The present T cell receptor beta chain was sequenced within a study of T cells in Graves' hyperthyroidism and ophthalmopathy. Germline CDR1 and CDR2: DFQATT and SNEGSKA (reference sequence). This CDR3 has 12 amino acids. Amplification yielded TCR beta CDR3 regions, with RNA transcripts as the source. HTBI primers were used for first-round RT-PCR of the TCR CDR3. MiXCR was run by TCRdb on the multiplex PCR reads, yielding one entry per CDR3 protein. The profile shows around 620,000 distinct CDR3 sequences, 46% of them singletons. Sequenced input: peripheral blood or thyroid tissue (not recorded which). The TCR sequence derives from an adult woman with Graves' disease, either hyperthyroidism or ophthalmopathy (not recorded which). The chain carries TRBV20-1 and TRBJ1-1; the match to TRBD1 covers 7 bases. For the CDR3, the DNA is TGCAGCACGAGGGGGCGAGAAACTGAAGCTTTCTTT. Translating gives CSTRGRETEAFF.